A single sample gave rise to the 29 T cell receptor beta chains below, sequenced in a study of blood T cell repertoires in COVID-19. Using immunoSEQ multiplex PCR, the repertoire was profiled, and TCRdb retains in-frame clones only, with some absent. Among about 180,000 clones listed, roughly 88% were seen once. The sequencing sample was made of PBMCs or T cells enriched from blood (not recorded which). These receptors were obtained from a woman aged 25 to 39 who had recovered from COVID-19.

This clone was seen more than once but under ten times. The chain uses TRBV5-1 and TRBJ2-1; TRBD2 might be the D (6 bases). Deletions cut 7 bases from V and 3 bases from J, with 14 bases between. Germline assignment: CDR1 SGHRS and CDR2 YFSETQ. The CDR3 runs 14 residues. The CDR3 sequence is CASAPGEDYNEQFF. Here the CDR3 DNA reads TGCGCCAGCGCCCCGGGGGAGGACTACAATGAGCAGTTCTTC.

The CDR3 protein is CASSLTGVLAGGSNNEQFF. CDR3 DNA sequence: TGCGCCAGCAGCTTGACCGGCGTACTAGCGGGAGGGTCCAACAATGAGCAGTTCTTC. The rearrangement links TRBV5-1 to TRBJ2-1; 13 positions agree with TRBD2. The trim removed 1 base at V and 5 bases at J, leaving 12 bases unmatched. Germline V gene sequence: CDR1 SGHRS, CDR2 YFSETQ. There are 19 residues in the CDR3.

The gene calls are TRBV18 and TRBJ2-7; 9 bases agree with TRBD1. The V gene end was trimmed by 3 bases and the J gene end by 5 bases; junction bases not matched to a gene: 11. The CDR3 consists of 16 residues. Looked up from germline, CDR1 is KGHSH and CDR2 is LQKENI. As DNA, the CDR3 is TGTGCCAGCTCACCGAAGGGGGGACAGGGTCACCACGAGCAGTACTTC. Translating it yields CASSPKGGQGHHEQYF.

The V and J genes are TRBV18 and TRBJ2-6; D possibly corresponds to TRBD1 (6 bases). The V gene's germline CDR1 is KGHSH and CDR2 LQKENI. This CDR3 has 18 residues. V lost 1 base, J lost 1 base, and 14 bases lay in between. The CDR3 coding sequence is TGTGCCAGCTCACCACGGGACATTCTTCTATCTGGGGCCAACGTCCTGACTTTC. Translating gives CASSPRDILLSGANVLTF.

CDR3 residues: CASSDSGRFYEQFF. As DNA, the CDR3 is TGCGCCAGCAGTGACAGCGGGAGATTCTATGAGCAGTTCTTC. This sequence joins TRBV10-1 and TRBJ2-1, with TRBD2 matching 8 bases. The CDR3 contains 14 residues. CDR1 WNHNN and CDR2 SYGVQD come from the germline V gene (reference sequence). Germline trimming cut 3 bases from V and 8 bases from J; bases unmatched to any gene: 6.

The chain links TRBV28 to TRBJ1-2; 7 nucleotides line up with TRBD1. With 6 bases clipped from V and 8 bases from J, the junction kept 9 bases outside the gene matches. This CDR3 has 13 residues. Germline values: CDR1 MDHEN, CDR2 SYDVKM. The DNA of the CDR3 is TGTGCCAGCAGCTCGCGGACAGGTTGGGGCTACACCTTC. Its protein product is CASSSRTGWGYTF.

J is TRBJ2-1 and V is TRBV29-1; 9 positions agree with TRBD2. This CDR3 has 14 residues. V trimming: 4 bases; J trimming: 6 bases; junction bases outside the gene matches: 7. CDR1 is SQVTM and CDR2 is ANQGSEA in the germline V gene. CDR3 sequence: CSVGVAGDFNEQFF. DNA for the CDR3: TGCAGCGTTGGCGTAGCGGGGGATTTCAATGAGCAGTTCTTC.

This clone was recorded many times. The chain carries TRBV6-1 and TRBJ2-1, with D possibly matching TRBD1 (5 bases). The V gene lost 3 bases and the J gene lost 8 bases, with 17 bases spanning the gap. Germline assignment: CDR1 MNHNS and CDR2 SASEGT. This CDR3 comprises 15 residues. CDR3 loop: CASSEDNPAPDEQFF. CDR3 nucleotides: TGTGCCAGCAGTGAGGACAACCCGGCCCCAGATGAGCAGTTCTTC.

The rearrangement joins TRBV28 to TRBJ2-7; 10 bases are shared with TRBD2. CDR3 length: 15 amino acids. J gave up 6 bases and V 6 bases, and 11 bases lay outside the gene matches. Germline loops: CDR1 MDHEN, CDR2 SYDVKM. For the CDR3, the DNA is TGTGCCAGCAGCCTCCACTCTAGCGGGAGCCCCGAGCAGTACTTC. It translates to CASSLHSSGSPEQYF.

The DNA for the CDR3 is TGTGCCAGCAGCCAAACTAGTGACTCCTACGAGCAGTACTTC. This codes for CASSQTSDSYEQYF. The chain uses TRBV16 and TRBJ2-7; possibly TRBD2 for D (5 bases). The CDR3 covers 14 residues. The germline CDR1 and CDR2 sequences are KGHSY and FQNENV. Trimming pared 2 bases from V and 0 bases from J, leaving 8 bases between.

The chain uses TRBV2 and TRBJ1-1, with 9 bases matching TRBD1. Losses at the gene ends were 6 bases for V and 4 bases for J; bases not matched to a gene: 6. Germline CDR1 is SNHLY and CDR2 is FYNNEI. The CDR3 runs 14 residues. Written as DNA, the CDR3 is TGTGCCAGCAGCGATTGGACAGGGGCCACTGAAGCTTTCTTT. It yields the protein CASSDWTGATEAFF.

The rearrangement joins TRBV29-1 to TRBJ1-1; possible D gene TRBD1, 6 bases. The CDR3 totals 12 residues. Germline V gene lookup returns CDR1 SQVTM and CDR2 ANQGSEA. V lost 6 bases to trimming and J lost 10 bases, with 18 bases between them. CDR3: CSVRDTTHPAFF. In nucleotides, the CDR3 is TGCAGCGTCCGGGACACCACGCATCCAGCTTTCTTT. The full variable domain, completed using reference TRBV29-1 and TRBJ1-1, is SAVISQKPSRDICQRGTSLTIQCQVDSQVTMMFWYRQQPGQSLTLIATANQGSEATYESGFVIDKFPISRPNLTFSTLTVSNMSPEDSSIYLCSVRDTTHPAFFGQGTRLTVV.

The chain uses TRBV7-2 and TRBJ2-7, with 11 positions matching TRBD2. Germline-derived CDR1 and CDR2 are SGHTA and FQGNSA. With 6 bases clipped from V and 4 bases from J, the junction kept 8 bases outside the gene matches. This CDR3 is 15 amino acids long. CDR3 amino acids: CASRSTSGSGYEQYF. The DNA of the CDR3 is TGTGCCAGCAGGTCTACTAGCGGGAGTGGGTACGAGCAGTACTTC.

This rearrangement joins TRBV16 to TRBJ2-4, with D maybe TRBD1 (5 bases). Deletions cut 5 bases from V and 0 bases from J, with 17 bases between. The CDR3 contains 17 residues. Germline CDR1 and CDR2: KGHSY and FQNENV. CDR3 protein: CASSSSGQGLAKNIQYF. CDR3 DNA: TGTGCCAGCAGCTCGTCCGGGCAGGGTCTAGCCAAAAACATTCAGTACTTC.

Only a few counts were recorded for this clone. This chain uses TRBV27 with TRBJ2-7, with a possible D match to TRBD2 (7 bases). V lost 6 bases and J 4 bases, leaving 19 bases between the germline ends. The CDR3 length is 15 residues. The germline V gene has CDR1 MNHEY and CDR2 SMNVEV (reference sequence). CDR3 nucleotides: TGTGCCAGCAGCCCAAGGGGGGGAGGTCTATACGAGCAGTACTTC. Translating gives CASSPRGGGLYEQYF.

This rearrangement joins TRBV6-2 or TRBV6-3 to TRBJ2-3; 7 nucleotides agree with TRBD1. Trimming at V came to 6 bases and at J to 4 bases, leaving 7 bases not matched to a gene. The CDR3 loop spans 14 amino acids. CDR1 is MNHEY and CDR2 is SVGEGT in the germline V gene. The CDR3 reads CASSTDRDPDTQYF. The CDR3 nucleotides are TGTGCCAGCAGCACAGACAGGGACCCAGATACGCAGTATTTT.

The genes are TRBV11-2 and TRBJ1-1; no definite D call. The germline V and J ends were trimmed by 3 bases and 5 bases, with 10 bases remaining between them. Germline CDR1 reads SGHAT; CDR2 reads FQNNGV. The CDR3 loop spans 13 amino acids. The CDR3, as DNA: TGTGCCAGCAGCTTTAGCCCGGGTACTGAAGCTTTCTTT. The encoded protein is CASSFSPGTEAFF.

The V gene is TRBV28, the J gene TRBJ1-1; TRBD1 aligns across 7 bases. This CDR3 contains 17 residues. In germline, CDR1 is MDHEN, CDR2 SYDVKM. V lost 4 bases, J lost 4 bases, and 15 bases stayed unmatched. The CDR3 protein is CASSYLDTITGVTEAFF. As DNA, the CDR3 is TGTGCCAGCAGTTATCTCGACACGATAACAGGGGTCACTGAAGCTTTCTTT.

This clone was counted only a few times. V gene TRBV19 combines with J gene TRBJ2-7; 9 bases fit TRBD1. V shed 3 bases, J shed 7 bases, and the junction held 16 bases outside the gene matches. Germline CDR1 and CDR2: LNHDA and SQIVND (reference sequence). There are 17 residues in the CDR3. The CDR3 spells CASSIGPPTGGSGEQYF. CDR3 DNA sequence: TGTGCCAGTAGTATTGGGCCTCCGACAGGGGGATCGGGGGAGCAGTACTTC.

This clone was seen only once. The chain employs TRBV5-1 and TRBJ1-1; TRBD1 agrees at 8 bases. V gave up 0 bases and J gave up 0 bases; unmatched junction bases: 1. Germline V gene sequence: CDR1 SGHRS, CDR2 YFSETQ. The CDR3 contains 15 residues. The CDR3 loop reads CASSLGTGLNTEAFF. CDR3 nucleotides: TGCGCCAGCAGCTTGGGGACAGGGCTGAACACTGAAGCTTTCTTT.

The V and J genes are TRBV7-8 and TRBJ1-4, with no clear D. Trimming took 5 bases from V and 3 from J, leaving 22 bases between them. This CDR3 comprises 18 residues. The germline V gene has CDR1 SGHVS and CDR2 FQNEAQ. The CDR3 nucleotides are TGTGCCAGCAGCCCAAATCTCGGACTGAGTCAACCTAATGAAAAACTGTTTTTT. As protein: CASSPNLGLSQPNEKLFF.

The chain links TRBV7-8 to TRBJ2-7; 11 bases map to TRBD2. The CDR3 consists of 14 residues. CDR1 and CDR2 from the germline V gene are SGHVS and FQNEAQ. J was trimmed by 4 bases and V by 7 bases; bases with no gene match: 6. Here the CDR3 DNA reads TGTGCCAGCACCCCCGGGACTAGCGGTTACGAGCAGTACTTC. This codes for CASTPGTSGYEQYF.

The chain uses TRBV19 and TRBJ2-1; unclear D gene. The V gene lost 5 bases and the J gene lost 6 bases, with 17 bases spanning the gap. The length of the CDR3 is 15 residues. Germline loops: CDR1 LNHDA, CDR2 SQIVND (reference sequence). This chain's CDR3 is CASSAFVSSPNEQFF. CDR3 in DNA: TGTGCCAGTAGTGCGTTTGTTTCATCCCCCAATGAGCAGTTCTTC. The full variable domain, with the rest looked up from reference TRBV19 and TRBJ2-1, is DGGITQSPKYLFRKEGQNVTLSCEQNLNHDAMYWYRQDPGQGLRLIYYSQIVNDFQKGDIAEGYSVSREKKESFPLTVTSAQKNPTAFYLCASSAFVSSPNEQFFGPGTRLTVL.

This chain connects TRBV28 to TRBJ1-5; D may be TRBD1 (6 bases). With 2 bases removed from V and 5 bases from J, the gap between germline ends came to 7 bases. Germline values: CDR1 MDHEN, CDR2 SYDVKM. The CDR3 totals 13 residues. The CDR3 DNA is TGTGCCAGCAGTTTACCAGGGGATCAGCCCCAGCATTTT. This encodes CASSLPGDQPQHF.

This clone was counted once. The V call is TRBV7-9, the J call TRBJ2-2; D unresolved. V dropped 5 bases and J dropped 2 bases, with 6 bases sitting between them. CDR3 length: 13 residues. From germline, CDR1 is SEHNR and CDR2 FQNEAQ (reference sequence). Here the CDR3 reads CASSPSNTGELFF. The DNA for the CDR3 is TGTGCCAGCAGCCCTTCCAACACCGGGGAGCTGTTTTTT.

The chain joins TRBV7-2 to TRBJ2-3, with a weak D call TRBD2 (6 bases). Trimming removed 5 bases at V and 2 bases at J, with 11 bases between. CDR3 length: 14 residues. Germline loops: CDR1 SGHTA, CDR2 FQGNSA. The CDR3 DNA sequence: TGTGCCAGCAGCCTCAGACTAGACACAGATACGCAGTATTTT. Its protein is CASSLRLDTDTQYF.

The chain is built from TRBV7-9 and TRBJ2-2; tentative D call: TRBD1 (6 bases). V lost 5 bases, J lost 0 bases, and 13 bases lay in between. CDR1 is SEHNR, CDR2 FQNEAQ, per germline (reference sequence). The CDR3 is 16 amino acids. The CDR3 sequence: CASSRQVLSNTGELFF. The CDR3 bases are TGTGCCAGCAGCCGACAGGTGCTCTCGAACACCGGGGAGCTGTTTTTT.

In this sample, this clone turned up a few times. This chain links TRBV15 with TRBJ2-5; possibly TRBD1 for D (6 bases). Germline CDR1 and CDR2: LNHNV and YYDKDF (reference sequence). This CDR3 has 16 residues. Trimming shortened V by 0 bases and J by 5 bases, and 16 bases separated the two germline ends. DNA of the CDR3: TGTGCCACCAGCAGAGATCGTAGTTTAAGGGGGGAGACCCAGTACTTC. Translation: CATSRDRSLRGETQYF.

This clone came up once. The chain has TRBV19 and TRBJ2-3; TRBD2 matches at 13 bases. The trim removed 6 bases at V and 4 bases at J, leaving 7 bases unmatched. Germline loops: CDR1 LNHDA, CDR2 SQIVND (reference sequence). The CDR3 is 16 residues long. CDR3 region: CASSRGLAGESDTQYF. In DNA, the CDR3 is TGTGCCAGTAGCCGTGGACTAGCGGGAGAGTCAGATACGCAGTATTTT.